This T cell receptor beta chain was profiled in a study of cytomegalovirus exposure and HLA in healthy donors. As concerns this clone: Its cognate antigen is unknown.

Study results and caveats: Reports credit the classifier with highly specific, highly sensitive diagnosis of cytomegalovirus status. It was 150 to 200 TCR beta chains that were listed as cytomegalovirus-associated.

Profiled with immunoSEQ multiplex PCR; TCRdb holds only in-frame clones, not every one. The table shows approximately 54,000 clones, with about 92% occurring only once. The germline V gene has CDR1 SGHTA and CDR2 FQGTGA. The V and J ends lost 5 bases and 3 bases, in that order; junction bases with no gene match: 5. There are 14 residues in the CDR3. Among the roughly 120 subjects of the validation cohort, separate from the roughly 670-subject first cohort, were the donors. V is TRBV7-3 and J is TRBJ1-1; 8 bases align to TRBD1. This clonotype originated in a woman younger than 35 in good health and CMV-seropositive. Material for sequencing was PBMCs. The CDR3 is CASSPTGEDTEAFF. CDR3 sequence (DNA): TGTGCCAGCAGCCCGACAGGGGAGGACACTGAAGCTTTCTTT.